This section outlines one T cell receptor (beta chain) sequence together with its context. This sample was included in a study of control samples from healthy donors and cancer patients. The V gene's germline CDR1 is SGHRS and CDR2 YFSETQ. With 5 bases removed from V and 6 bases from J, the gap between germline ends came to 12 bases. The CDR3 has 12 amino acids. Measured with immunoSEQ multiplex PCR; TCRdb has only the in-frame clones, and not every one. Among roughly 70,000 clones listed, about 87% were seen once. This receptor was obtained from a middle-aged man in good health. This rearrangement joins TRBV5-1 to TRBJ2-7; D perhaps matches TRBD1 (6 bases). The sequenced material came from blood. The CDR3, as DNA: TGCGCCAGCAGGTTACAGGGCACCGAGCAGTACTTC. As protein: CASRLQGTEQYF.